One sample yielded the 32 T cell receptor beta chains listed below, sequenced in a study of T-cell reconstitution after alpha-beta-depleted transplantation in children (dated by TCRdb to 2016 to 2018). The library came from PCR. Sequencing used an Illumina HiSeq 2500. TCR library preparation used molecular barcoding, with unique molecular identifiers applied to normalize quantification of the TCRbeta repertoire. The public reads were reprocessed in TCRdb via fastp at Q25 and MiXCR, keeping in-frame beta chains. Each CDR3 protein gets just one entry, which takes the most common genes and DNA from the rows behind it. This sample holds approximately 83,000 distinct CDR3 sequences; 12% were observed only once. 14% of the sample rests with the top ten. The specimen comprised PBMCs from the stem cell graft donor, sampled from the stem cell graft. All receptors come from a human donor who donated a stem cell graft to a child with inherited bone marrow failure.

This clonotype was seen repeatedly, ten times or more. The CDR3 sequence: CASSQDSGRGYGNTIYF. CDR3 sequence (DNA): TGCGCCAGCAGCCAAGATTCGGGCAGGGGATACGGAAACACCATATATTTT. This sequence joins TRBV4-3 and TRBJ1-3, with D maybe TRBD1 (6 bases). This CDR3 has 17 amino acids. Germline V lookup: CDR1 LGHNA, CDR2 YSLEER. The V end lost 0 bases, the J end lost 4 bases, and 16 bases lay between the germline ends.

In DNA form, the CDR3 reads TGTGCTAGTGGTGGCCGAGGGCGCGCAGATACGCAGTATTTT. Translated: CASGGRGRADTQYF. The genes are TRBV12-5 and TRBJ2-3; D may be TRBD2 (5 bases). The CDR3 has 14 amino acids. The germline V gene encodes CDR1 LGHNT and CDR2 FRNRAP. The germline V and J ends were trimmed by 5 bases and 4 bases, with 13 bases remaining between them.

There are a few counts of this clonotype. The genes are TRBV29-1 and TRBJ2-7, with D perhaps TRBD1 (5 bases). CDR1 is SQVTM and CDR2 is ANQGSEA in the germline V gene. V was clipped by 7 bases and J by 6 bases, with 16 bases between them. The CDR3 is 12 residues long. This CDR3 is CSAGHIQGEQYF. The CDR3 DNA is TGCAGCGCTGGACACATCCAAGGCGAGCAGTACTTC.

This clonotype was picked up many times. The rearrangement uses TRBV27 and TRBJ2-1; no firm D call. The length of the CDR3 is 13 residues. Trimming took 6 bases from V and 7 from J, leaving 13 bases between them. CDR1 MNHEY and CDR2 SMNVEV come from the germline V gene (reference sequence). The CDR3 coding sequence is TGTGCCAGCAGATTTGCCGAACCGAATGAGCAGTTCTTC. This encodes CASRFAEPNEQFF.

V gene TRBV9 combines with J gene TRBJ2-7; TRBD2 is a possible D gene (6 bases). This CDR3 contains 14 residues. Per the germline V gene, CDR1 is SGDLS and CDR2 is YYNGEE. V lost 0 bases and J lost 2, with 9 bases in between. This CDR3 is CASSVGDFAYEQYF. Here the CDR3 DNA reads TGTGCCAGCAGCGTAGGGGACTTTGCCTACGAGCAGTACTTC.

In the case of this clonotype: This sequence may be a read error, since a much larger clone differs from it by one base. The chain joins TRBV5-4 to TRBJ2-5; 11 bases match TRBD2. Trimming removed 4 bases from V and 11 bases from J; junction bases left unmatched: 10. CDR3 length: 14 amino acids. CDR1 is SGHNT, CDR2 YYREEE, per germline (reference sequence). The CDR3 nucleotides are TGTGCCAGCAGCCCCGGGACTAGCGGCCCAGATCAGTACTTC. Its protein is CASSPGTSGPDQYF.

In this sample, this clonotype turned up many times. This chain joins TRBV7-2 and TRBJ1-1; 9 bases agree with TRBD1. CDR1 is SGHTA and CDR2 is FQGNSA in the germline V gene. The junction had 0 bases not matched to a gene; V was cut back by 4 bases and J by 3 bases. This CDR3 is 13 amino acids long. In DNA, the CDR3 is TGTGCCAGCAGCTACAGGGGGCACACTGAAGCTTTCTTT. Translated: CASSYRGHTEAFF. Full variable domain (rest looked up from reference TRBV7-2 and TRBJ1-1): GAGVSQSPSNKVTEKGKDVELRCDPISGHTALYWYRQSLGQGLEFLIYFQGNSAPDKSGLPSDRFSAERTGGSVSTLTIQRTQQEDSAVYLCASSYRGHTEAFFGQGTRLTVV.

This clonotype was detected ten times or more. This chain links TRBV18 with TRBJ2-1, with 16 bases lining up with TRBD2. The germline gives CDR1 KGHSH, CDR2 LQKENI. The CDR3 loop spans 21 amino acids. Trimming at V came to 3 bases and at J to 4 bases, leaving 15 bases not matched to a gene. The CDR3 DNA reads TGTGCCAGCTCACCCGGACATGGGGGACTAGCGGGAGGGCCAACTTACAATGAGCAGTTCTTC. Its translation is CASSPGHGGLAGGPTYNEQFF.

This clonotype occurred many times. The chain has TRBV7-2 and TRBJ1-1; D perhaps matches TRBD1 (6 bases). The V gene's germline CDR1 is SGHTA and CDR2 FQGNSA. Trimming removed 6 bases at V and 5 bases at J, with 19 bases between. The CDR3 extends over 15 amino acids. This CDR3 is CASRHGGGGRTEAFF. The CDR3 region has the DNA TGTGCCAGCAGGCATGGGGGGGGCGGGAGGACTGAAGCTTTCTTT. Full variable domain (outside the CDR3, taken from reference TRBV7-2 and TRBJ1-1): GAGVSQSPSNKVTEKGKDVELRCDPISGHTALYWYRQSLGQGLEFLIYFQGNSAPDKSGLPSDRFSAERTGGSVSTLTIQRTQQEDSAVYLCASRHGGGGRTEAFFGQGTRLTVV.

Only a few counts were recorded for this clonotype. V and J are TRBV11-2 and TRBJ2-3, with 8 nucleotides matching TRBD2. The CDR3 extends over 18 amino acids. V lost 5 bases and J lost 2; bases outside the gene matches: 15. Germline V gene lookup returns CDR1 SGHAT and CDR2 FQNNGV. The CDR3 here is CASSLRRMWRGATDTQYF. DNA for the CDR3: TGTGCCAGCAGCCTCCGAAGAATGTGGCGGGGGGCCACAGATACGCAGTATTTT.

This clonotype was detected many times. The V gene is TRBV5-5, the J gene TRBJ2-5; perhaps TRBD2 as D (6 bases). This CDR3 has 14 residues. V was clipped by 4 bases and J by 5 bases, with 15 bases between them. Germline V gene sequence: CDR1 SGHKS, CDR2 YYEKEE (reference sequence). The CDR3 spells CASSKGTPRETQYF. CDR3 nucleotides: TGTGCCAGCAGCAAGGGGACTCCGCGGGAGACCCAGTACTTC.

This clonotype was found many times. The CDR3 protein is CASSTGGYSYEQYF. CDR3 in DNA: TGTGCCAGCAGTACAGGGGGCTACTCCTACGAGCAGTACTTC. The chain employs TRBV2 and TRBJ2-7; 9 nucleotides match TRBD1. This CDR3 has 14 residues. Germline V gives CDR1 SNHLY, CDR2 FYNNEI. After removal of 5 bases from V and 0 bases from J, the junction contained 2 bases not matched to a gene.

V is TRBV14 and J is TRBJ2-7, with TRBD2 identical over 7 bases. The trim removed 2 bases at V and 7 bases at J, leaving 8 bases unmatched. Germline V gene lookup returns CDR1 SGHDN and CDR2 FVKESK. The CDR3 has 14 residues. The CDR3 DNA reads TGTGCCAGCAGCCAATCCTTAAAGGGAGGGGAGCAGTACTTC. It encodes CASSQSLKGGEQYF.

This clonotype was picked up many times. V gene TRBV19 combines with J gene TRBJ1-5; 7 bases align to TRBD1. Trimming took 6 bases from V and 3 from J; bases not matched to a gene: 8. CDR1 is LNHDA and CDR2 is SQIVND in the germline V gene (reference sequence). The CDR3 loop spans 15 amino acids. CDR3 bases: TGTGCCAGTAGAGAGGGGGCGGCGATCAATCAGCCCCAGCATTTT. This sequence encodes CASREGAAINQPQHF.

At least ten counts were recorded for this clonotype. This sequence joins TRBV12-3 or TRBV12-4 and TRBJ2-7; TRBD1 aligns across 11 bases. Trimming took 6 bases from V and 3 from J; bases not matched to a gene: 4. The CDR3 has 14 residues. The CDR3 DNA reads TGTGCCAGCAGGGGGGACAGGGGGTTCTACGAGCAGTACTTC. This gives the protein CASRGDRGFYEQYF.

Points on this clonotype: An end of the junction does not agree with germline; a read error may underlie this. The chain has TRBV7-6 and TRBJ2-1; D gene ambiguous. CDR3 length equals 14 residues. In germline, CDR1 is SGHVS, CDR2 FNYEAQ. The CDR3 here is CASSLAGRMVEQFF. DNA of the CDR3: TGTGCCAGCAGCTTAGCGGGAAGAATGGTGGAGCAGTTCTTT.

This clonotype occurred many times. The chain uses TRBV29-1 and TRBJ2-7, with 7 bases aligning to TRBD1. The V gene's germline CDR1 is SQVTM and CDR2 ANQGSEA. This CDR3 region has 12 residues. V was pared by 6 bases and J by 6 bases, with 8 bases of the junction left unmatched. In nucleotides, the CDR3 is TGCAGCGTCCGGGACAGTGGTTTCGAGCAGTACTTC. It encodes CSVRDSGFEQYF.

This clonotype has ten or more counts. The V and J genes are TRBV5-1 and TRBJ1-1; D may be TRBD1 (5 bases). The CDR3 length is 13 residues. Deletions cut 3 bases from V and 3 bases from J, with 9 bases between. The germline CDR1 and CDR2 sequences are SGHRS and YFSETQ. The CDR3 bases are TGCGCCAGCAGCTCCCAGGGTCACACTGAAGCTTTCTTT. As protein: CASSSQGHTEAFF.

This clonotype was recorded at least ten times. This chain connects TRBV2 to TRBJ1-1, with a possible D match to TRBD1 (5 bases). The ends were cut back, 1 base at V and 8 bases at J, with 8 bases in the middle. CDR1 and CDR2 (germline): SNHLY, FYNNEI. The CDR3 runs 12 residues. The CDR3 DNA follows: TGTGCCAGCAGTGAAGGACAGAGGGAAGCTTTCTTT. The encoded protein is CASSEGQREAFF.

This clonotype was counted at least ten times. The V call is TRBV7-2, the J call TRBJ2-4; D call uncertain. V lost 4 bases and J 0 bases, leaving 7 bases between the germline ends. This CDR3 spans 14 amino acids. Germline V CDR1 and CDR2: SGHTA, FQGNSA. The CDR3, as DNA: TGTGCCAGCAGCTCCCGGATAGCCAAAAACATTCAGTACTTC. Translated: CASSSRIAKNIQYF.

The gene calls are TRBV30 and TRBJ1-2, with D tentatively TRBD1 (6 bases). The CDR3 totals 13 residues. Trimming took off 0 bases at V and 4 bases at J, with 9 bases between the two ends. From germline, CDR1 is GTSNPN and CDR2 SVGIG (reference sequence). The CDR3: CAWSVSRGYGYTF. Written as DNA, the CDR3 is TGTGCCTGGAGTGTATCCAGGGGCTATGGCTACACCTTC.

This clonotype has ten or more counts. The chain has TRBV4-3 and TRBJ2-1; no reliable D call. The CDR3 length is 15 residues. The germline gives CDR1 LGHNA, CDR2 YSLEER. Trimming shortened V by 0 bases and J by 6 bases, and 12 bases separated the two germline ends. The DNA of the CDR3 is TGCGCCAGCAGCCAAGATGATTGGTCCCTCAATGAGCAGTTCTTC. It specifies CASSQDDWSLNEQFF.

This clonotype was counted ten times or more. CDR3 residues: CASIPGLDTQYF. DNA for the CDR3: TGCGCCAGCATACCGGGCTTAGATACGCAGTATTTT. The chain carries TRBV5-1 and TRBJ2-3; D remains unclear. CDR3 length equals 12 residues. Deletions cut 6 bases from V and 5 bases from J, with 10 bases between. Germline CDR1 is SGHRS and CDR2 is YFSETQ.

In this sample, this clonotype turned up many times. The chain joins TRBV12-3 or TRBV12-4 to TRBJ1-5; D is possibly TRBD1 (6 bases). V dropped 7 bases and J dropped 5 bases, with 18 bases sitting between them. The length of the CDR3 is 15 residues. The DNA for the CDR3 is TGTGCCAGCAACGTTGAGGGGAGGGGGGATCAGCCCCAGCATTTT. Translating it yields CASNVEGRGDQPQHF.

This clonotype has ten or more counts. The chain recombines TRBV20-1 with TRBJ1-1, with D possibly matching TRBD1 (6 bases). V was trimmed by 2 bases and J by 1 base, leaving 8 bases between them. There are 13 residues in the CDR3. Germline CDR1 DFQATT, CDR2 SNEGSKA (reference sequence). The CDR3 reads CSARRDTNTEAFF. The CDR3 DNA sequence: TGCAGTGCTAGAAGGGACACGAACACTGAAGCTTTCTTT.

V is TRBV5-6 and J is TRBJ2-1, with TRBD2 identical over 8 bases. J lost 2 bases, V lost 7 bases, and 8 bases had no gene match. The CDR3 totals 15 residues. The germline gives CDR1 SGHDT, CDR2 YYEEEE. CDR3 coding DNA: TGTGCCAGCGGCCCCGGGGGGGAGGCCTACAATGAGCAGTTCTTC. This encodes CASGPGGEAYNEQFF.

This clonotype is labeled as medium-sized. V gene TRBV5-1 combines with J gene TRBJ1-2, with 8 bases that match TRBD1. Germline V gene sequence: CDR1 SGHRS, CDR2 YFSETQ. CDR3 length: 16 residues. J lost 6 bases, V lost 1 base, and 11 bases had no gene match. CDR3 sequence: CASSLLGQGELHGYTF. DNA of the CDR3: TGCGCCAGCAGCTTGTTAGGACAGGGTGAGCTTCATGGCTACACCTTC. Based on the CDR3 plus reference TRBV5-1 and TRBJ1-2, the full variable domain is KAGVTQTPRYLIKTRGQQVTLSCSPISGHRSVSWYQQTPGQGLQFLFEYFSETQRNKGNFPGRFSGRQFSNSRSEMNVSTLELGDSALYLCASSLLGQGELHGYTFGSGTRLTVV.

The rearrangement joins TRBV20-1 to TRBJ2-6; the D gene is possibly TRBD1 (5 bases). This CDR3 region has 17 residues. Per the germline V gene, CDR1 is DFQATT and CDR2 is SNEGSKA (reference sequence). Trimming took off 5 bases at V and 0 bases at J, with 17 bases between the two ends. CDR3 region: CSAWGHSQGSGANVLTF. DNA of the CDR3: TGCAGTGCTTGGGGCCATAGCCAAGGCTCTGGGGCCAACGTCCTGACTTTC.

This chain uses TRBV6-2 or TRBV6-3 with TRBJ1-2, with 9 bases lining up with TRBD1. The junction had 3 bases not matched to a gene; V was cut back by 2 bases and J by 2 bases. From germline, CDR1 is MNHEY and CDR2 SVGEGT. The CDR3 spans 15 residues. In nucleotides, the CDR3 is TGTGCCAGCAGTTACACCGGGACAGGGAACTATGGCTACACCTTC. Amino acids: CASSYTGTGNYGYTF.

This clonotype was counted ten times or more. The CDR3 loop reads CASSRRQGGRTDTQYF. As DNA, the CDR3 is TGTGCCAGCAGCCGCAGGCAGGGGGGCCGCACAGATACGCAGTATTTT. The chain carries TRBV11-2 and TRBJ2-3, with D possibly being TRBD1 (7 bases). Germline V gene data show CDR1 as SGHAT and CDR2 as FQNNGV. CDR3 length: 16 amino acids. V was cut by 5 bases and J by 1 base, with 16 bases left in between.

This clonotype has a count of ten or more. V is TRBV6-5 and J is TRBJ2-7; D is undetermined. V was trimmed by 0 bases and J by 6 bases, leaving 15 bases between them. Germline assignment: CDR1 MNHEY and CDR2 SVGAGI. CDR3 size: 15 residues. The DNA for the CDR3 is TGTGCCAGCAGTTACTCGGGTCAGGCCCTCGGCGAGCAGTACTTC. Protein: CASSYSGQALGEQYF.

This clonotype was seen at least ten times. DNA of the CDR3: TGTGCCAGCAGCTTAGGGTTCAGCTATGGCTACACCTTC. Protein product: CASSLGFSYGYTF. This chain joins TRBV7-2 and TRBJ1-2; D unclear. CDR1 and CDR2 from the germline V gene are SGHTA and FQGNSA. Trimming took 1 base from V and 4 from J, leaving 7 bases between them. The CDR3 consists of 13 residues.